Here is one T cell receptor (beta chain) with its context. These data originate in a study of monozygotic twins with inflammatory bowel disease. UMIs incorporating a 6-nucleotide sample barcode were appended by means of template switching. Reprocessing the 5' RACE reads, TCRdb reports a single entry for every CDR3 protein and omits DNA. Its clone listing holds 350,000 to 550,000 distinct CDR3 sequences. This receptor was obtained from a human donor with ulcerative colitis or Crohn's disease, or a healthy co-twin of an affected twin (not recorded which). The material sequenced was blood.

The chain's CDR3 is CASRGELAKNIQYF. The chain recombines TRBV2 with TRBJ2-4; the D gene TCRdb calls, TRBD2, cannot be checked with no DNA. Per the germline V gene, CDR1 is SNHLY and CDR2 is FYNNEI. This CDR3 region has 14 residues.